This TCR beta chain emerged from a study of blood T cell repertoires in COVID-19. Study-level information: PBMCs, B-cell-depleted T cells, or T cells provided the cDNA or gDNA that made up the material.

Participants spanned ages roughly 18 to 95 years and resided in about 25 US areas. Method: immunoSEQ multiplex PCR; TCRdb's copy keeps in-frame clones and lacks some. In the table there are almost 500,000 clones, around nine tenths of which are singletons. V was pared by 3 bases and J by 8 bases, with 7 bases of the junction left unmatched. The CDR3 spans 14 residues. Looked up from germline, CDR1 is LGHDT and CDR2 is YNNKEL (reference sequence). Sequenced sample: PBMCs or T cells enriched from blood (not recorded which). The chain links TRBV3-1 (or the pseudogene TRBV3-2) to TRBJ1-2, with 9 bases that match TRBD1. This receptor was identified in a woman aged 55-70 years who had recovered from COVID-19. This chain's CDR3 is CASSQMTGGWGYTF. The CDR3 DNA is TGTGCCAGCAGCCAGATGACAGGGGGATGGGGCTACACCTTC.